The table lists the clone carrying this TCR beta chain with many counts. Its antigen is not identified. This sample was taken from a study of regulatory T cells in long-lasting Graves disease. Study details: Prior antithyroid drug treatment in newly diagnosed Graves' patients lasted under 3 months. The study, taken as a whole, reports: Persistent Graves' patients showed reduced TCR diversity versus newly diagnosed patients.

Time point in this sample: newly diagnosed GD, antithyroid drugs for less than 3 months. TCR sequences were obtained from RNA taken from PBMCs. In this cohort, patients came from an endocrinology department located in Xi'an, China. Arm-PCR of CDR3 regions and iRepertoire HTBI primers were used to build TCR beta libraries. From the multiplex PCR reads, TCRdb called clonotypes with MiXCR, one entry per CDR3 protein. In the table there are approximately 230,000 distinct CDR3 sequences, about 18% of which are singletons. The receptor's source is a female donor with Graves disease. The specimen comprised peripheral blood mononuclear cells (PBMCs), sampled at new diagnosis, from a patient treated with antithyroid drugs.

The chain's CDR3 is CASSPRTGGINQPQHF. The CDR3 coding sequence is TGTGCCAGCTCACCAAGGACAGGGGGCATCAATCAGCCCCAGCATTTT. The chain joins TRBV18 to TRBJ1-5; TRBD1 matches 11 bases. The CDR3 has 16 amino acids. Germline V gene sequence: CDR1 KGHSH, CDR2 LQKENI. V gave up 2 bases and J gave up 3 bases; unmatched junction bases: 3.